A single T cell receptor beta chain is shown here with its context. The antigen is unknown. This entry is derived from a study of cytomegalovirus exposure and HLA in healthy donors. Overall study findings and caveats: A likely sequencing artifact accounted for one observed cluster of highly shared sequence variants. Certain indistinguishable V segments, among them TRBV6-2 and TRBV6-3, were excluded. Across donors, most TCRs were seen rarely, yet some public ones were widespread.

In the PCR, 60 Vbeta and 13 Jbeta primers were used. Sequencing used immunoSEQ multiplex PCR; TCRdb keeps in-frame clones, though not all of them. The sample consists of about 76,000 clones, about 80% of them appearing once. There are 19 residues in the CDR3. The V gene end was trimmed by 2 bases and the J gene end by 2 bases; junction bases not matched to a gene: 13. Germline CDR1 and CDR2: SEHNR and FQNEAQ (reference sequence). Source material: PBMCs. V and J are TRBV7-9 and TRBJ1-4; 8 bases align to TRBD1. The receptor was derived from a young man in good health and CMV-seronegative. Written as DNA, the CDR3 is TGTGCCAGCAGCTTACACCGGGACAGGCAACGGTCCACTAATGAAAAACTGTTTTTT. This codes for CASSLHRDRQRSTNEKLFF.